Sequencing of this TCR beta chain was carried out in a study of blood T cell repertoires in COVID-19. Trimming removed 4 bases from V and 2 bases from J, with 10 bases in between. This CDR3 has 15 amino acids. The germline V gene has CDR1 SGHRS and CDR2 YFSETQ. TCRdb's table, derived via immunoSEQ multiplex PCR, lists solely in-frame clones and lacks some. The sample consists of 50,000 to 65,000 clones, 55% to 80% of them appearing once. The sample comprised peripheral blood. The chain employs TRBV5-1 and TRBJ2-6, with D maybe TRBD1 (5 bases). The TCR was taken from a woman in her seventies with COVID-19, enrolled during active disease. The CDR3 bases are TGCGCCAGCAGCCCAGCAGGGCCTGGGGCCAACGTCCTGACTTTC. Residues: CASSPAGPGANVLTF.